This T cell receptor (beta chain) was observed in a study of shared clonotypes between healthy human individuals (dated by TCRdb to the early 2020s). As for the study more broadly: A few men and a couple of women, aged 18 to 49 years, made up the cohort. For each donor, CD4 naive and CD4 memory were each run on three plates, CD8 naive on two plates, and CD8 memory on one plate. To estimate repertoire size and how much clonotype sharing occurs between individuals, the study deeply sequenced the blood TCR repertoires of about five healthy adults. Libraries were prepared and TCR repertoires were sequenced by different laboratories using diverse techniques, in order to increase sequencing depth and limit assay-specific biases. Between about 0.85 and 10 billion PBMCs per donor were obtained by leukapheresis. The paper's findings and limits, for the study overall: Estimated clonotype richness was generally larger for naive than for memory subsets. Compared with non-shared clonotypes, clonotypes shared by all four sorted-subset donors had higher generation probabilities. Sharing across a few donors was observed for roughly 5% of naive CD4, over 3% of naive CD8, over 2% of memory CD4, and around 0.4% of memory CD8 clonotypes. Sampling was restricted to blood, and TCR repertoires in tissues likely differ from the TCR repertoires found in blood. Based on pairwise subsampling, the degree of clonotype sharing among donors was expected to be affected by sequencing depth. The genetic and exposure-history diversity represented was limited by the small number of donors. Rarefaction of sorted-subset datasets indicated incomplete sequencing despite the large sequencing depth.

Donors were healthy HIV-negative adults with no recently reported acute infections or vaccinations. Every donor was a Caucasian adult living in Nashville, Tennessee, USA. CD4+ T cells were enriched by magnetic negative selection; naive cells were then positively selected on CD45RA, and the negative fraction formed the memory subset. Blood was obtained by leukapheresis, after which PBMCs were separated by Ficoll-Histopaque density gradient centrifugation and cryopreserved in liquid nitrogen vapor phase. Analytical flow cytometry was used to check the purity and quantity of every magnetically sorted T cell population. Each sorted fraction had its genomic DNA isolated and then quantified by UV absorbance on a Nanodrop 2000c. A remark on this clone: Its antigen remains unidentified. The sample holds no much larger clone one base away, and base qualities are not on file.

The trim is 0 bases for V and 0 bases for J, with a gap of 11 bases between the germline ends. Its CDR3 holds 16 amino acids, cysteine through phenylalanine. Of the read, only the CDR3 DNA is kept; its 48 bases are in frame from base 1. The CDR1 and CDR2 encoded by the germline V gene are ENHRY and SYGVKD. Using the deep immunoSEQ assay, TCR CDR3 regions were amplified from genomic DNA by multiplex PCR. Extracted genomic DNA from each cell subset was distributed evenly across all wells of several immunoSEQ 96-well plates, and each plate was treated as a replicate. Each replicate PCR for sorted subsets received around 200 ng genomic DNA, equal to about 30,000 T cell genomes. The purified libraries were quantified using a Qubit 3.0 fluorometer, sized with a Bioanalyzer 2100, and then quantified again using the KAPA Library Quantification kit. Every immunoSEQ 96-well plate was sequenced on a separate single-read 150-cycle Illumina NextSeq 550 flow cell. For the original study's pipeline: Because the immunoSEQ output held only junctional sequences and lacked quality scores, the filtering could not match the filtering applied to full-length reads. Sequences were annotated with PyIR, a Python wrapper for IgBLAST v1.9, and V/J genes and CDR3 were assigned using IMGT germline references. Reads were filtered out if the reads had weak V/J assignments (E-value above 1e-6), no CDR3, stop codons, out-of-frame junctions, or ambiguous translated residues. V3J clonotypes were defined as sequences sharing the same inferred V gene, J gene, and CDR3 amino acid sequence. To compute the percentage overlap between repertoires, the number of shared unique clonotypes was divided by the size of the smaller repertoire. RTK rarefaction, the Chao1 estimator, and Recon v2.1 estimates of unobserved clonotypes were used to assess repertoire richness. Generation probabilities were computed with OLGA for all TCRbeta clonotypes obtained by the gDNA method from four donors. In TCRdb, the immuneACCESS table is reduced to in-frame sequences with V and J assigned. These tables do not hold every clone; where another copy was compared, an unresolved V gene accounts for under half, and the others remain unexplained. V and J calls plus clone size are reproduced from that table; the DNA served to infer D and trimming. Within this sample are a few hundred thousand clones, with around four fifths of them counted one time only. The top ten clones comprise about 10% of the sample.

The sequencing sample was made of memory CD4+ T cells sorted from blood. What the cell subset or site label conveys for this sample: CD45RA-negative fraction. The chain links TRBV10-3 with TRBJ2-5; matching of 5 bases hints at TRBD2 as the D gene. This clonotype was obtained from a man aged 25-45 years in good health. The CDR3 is CAISESKQRNQETQYF. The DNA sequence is TGTGCCATCAGTGAGTCGAAACAGCGGAACCAAGAGACCCAGTACTTC.